The 10 T cell receptor beta chains below come from one sample, sequenced in a study of T cell responses to AZD1222 COVID-19 vaccine. Repertoires were generated with immunoSEQ multiplex PCR, while TCRdb's copy carries only in-frame clones and drops some. This table has more than 150,000 clones, about 87% appearing once. The source material was peripheral blood, sampled on day 0 of MenACWY control vaccination. The source is an adult in good health.

The J gene is TRBJ2-5, the V gene TRBV5-6; D ambiguous. The ends were cut back, 3 bases at V and 0 bases at J, with 9 bases in the middle. The length of the CDR3 is 14 residues. Germline V gene sequence: CDR1 SGHDT, CDR2 YYEEEE. In DNA form, the CDR3 reads TGTGCCAGCAGCTCTTACTGGTACCAAGAGACCCAGTACTTC. Its protein product is CASSSYWYQETQYF.

The chain uses TRBV27 and TRBJ2-3; either TRBD1 or TRBD2 may fit D (5 bases each). Per the germline V gene, CDR1 is MNHEY and CDR2 is SMNVEV (reference sequence). The CDR3 is 13 residues long. Trimming stripped 7 bases from V and 2 bases from J, with 10 bases between. CDR3: CASMGRVTDTQYF. CDR3 DNA sequence: TGTGCCAGCATGGGGCGGGTCACAGATACGCAGTATTTT.

The J gene is TRBJ1-2, the V gene TRBV4-1; D gene ambiguous. Germline V CDR1 and CDR2: MGHRA, YSYEKL. Trimming removed 2 bases from V and 8 bases from J, with 15 bases in between. CDR3 length: 14 residues. CDR3 amino acids: CASSQSSSQDGYTF. CDR3 in DNA: TGCGCCAGCAGCCAATCCTCATCCCAGGACGGCTACACCTTC.

The gene calls are TRBV2 and TRBJ1-2; no reliable D call. The germline gives CDR1 SNHLY, CDR2 FYNNEI. Trimming took off 4 bases at V and 4 bases at J, with 10 bases between the two ends. The CDR3 contains 13 residues. The CDR3 region is CASSGAGTYGYTF. CDR3 nucleotides: TGTGCCAGCAGTGGGGCAGGTACCTATGGCTACACCTTC.

The rearrangement uses TRBV28 and TRBJ1-2; a possible D gene is TRBD1 (6 bases). V was trimmed by 5 bases and J by 0 bases, leaving 16 bases between them. This CDR3 spans 16 amino acids. The V gene's germline CDR1 is MDHEN and CDR2 SYDVKM. CDR3 protein: CASSPGGGTPNYGYTF. The CDR3 bases are TGTGCCAGCAGTCCGGGGGGCGGGACACCTAACTATGGCTACACCTTC.

The rearrangement uses TRBV5-5 and TRBJ2-1, with 10 bases that match TRBD2. Germline CDR1 SGHKS, CDR2 YYEKEE (reference sequence). There are 13 residues in the CDR3. V lost 4 bases, J lost 7 bases, and 2 bases stayed unmatched. In DNA form, the CDR3 reads TGTGCCAGCAGCCTGACTAGCGGGAATGAGCAGTTCTTC. This encodes CASSLTSGNEQFF.

This rearrangement joins TRBV4-1 to TRBJ2-3; D remains ambiguous. The CDR3 is made up of 16 amino acids. With 0 bases removed from V and 2 bases from J, the gap between germline ends came to 12 bases. CDR1 is MGHRA and CDR2 is YSYEKL in the germline V gene. The CDR3 loop reads CASSQERQRNTDTQYF. The CDR3 nucleotides are TGCGCCAGCAGCCAAGAGAGACAACGGAACACAGATACGCAGTATTTT.

The table lists this clone with a count of one. The rearrangement links TRBV5-4 to TRBJ2-7; no clear D gene. The CDR3 is 11 residues long. Trimming left V 1 base short and J 5 bases short, with 4 bases between. The germline V gene has CDR1 SGHNT and CDR2 YYREEE (reference sequence). CDR3: CASSLQDEQYF. CDR3 coding DNA: TGTGCCAGCAGCTTGCAGGACGAGCAGTACTTC.

The chain uses TRBV5-6 and TRBJ2-1; D is undetermined. V dropped 6 bases and J dropped 8 bases, with 9 bases sitting between them. The CDR3 covers 11 residues. The germline V gene encodes CDR1 SGHDT and CDR2 YYEEEE. CDR3 DNA: TGTGCCAGCAACTCCGGTTATGAGCAGTTCTTC. Protein: CASNSGYEQFF. Together with reference TRBV5-6 and TRBJ2-1, the CDR3 gives the full variable domain: DAGVTQSPTHLIKTRGQQVTLRCSPKSGHDTVSWYQQALGQGPQFIFQYYEEEERQRGNFPDRFSGHQFPNYSSELNVNALLLGDSALYLCASNSGYEQFFGPGTRLTVL.

This chain connects TRBV24-1 to TRBJ2-2, with TRBD1 matching 7 bases. This CDR3 spans 15 amino acids. J was trimmed by 5 bases and V by 5 bases; bases with no gene match: 7. Germline V gene data show CDR1 as KGHDR and CDR2 as SFDVKD. CDR3 bases: TGTGCCACCAGTGCGACAGGGAGAGGAACCGGGGAGCTGTTTTTT. It codes for CATSATGRGTGELFF.